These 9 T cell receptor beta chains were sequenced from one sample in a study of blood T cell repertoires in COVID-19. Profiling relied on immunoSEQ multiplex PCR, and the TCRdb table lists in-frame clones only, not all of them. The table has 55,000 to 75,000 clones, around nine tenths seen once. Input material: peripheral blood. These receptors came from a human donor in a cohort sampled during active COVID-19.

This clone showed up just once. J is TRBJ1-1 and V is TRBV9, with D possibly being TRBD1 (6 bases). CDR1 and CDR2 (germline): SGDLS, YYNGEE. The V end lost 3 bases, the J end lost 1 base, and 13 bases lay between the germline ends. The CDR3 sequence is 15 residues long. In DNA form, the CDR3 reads TGTGCCAGCAGCGCGCGACCACAGGGGAACACTGAAGCTTTCTTT. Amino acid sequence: CASSARPQGNTEAFF.

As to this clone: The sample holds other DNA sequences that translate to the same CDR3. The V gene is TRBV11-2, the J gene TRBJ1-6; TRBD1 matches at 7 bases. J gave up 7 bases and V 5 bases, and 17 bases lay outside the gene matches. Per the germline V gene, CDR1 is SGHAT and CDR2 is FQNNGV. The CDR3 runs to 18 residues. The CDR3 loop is CASSPYRGSQQGNSPLHF. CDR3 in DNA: TGTGCCAGCAGCCCCTACAGGGGATCGCAACAAGGCAATTCACCCCTCCACTTT. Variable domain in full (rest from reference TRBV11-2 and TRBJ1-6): EAGVAQSPRYKIIEKRQSVAFWCNPISGHATLYWYQQILGQGPKLLIQFQNNGVVDDSQLPKDRFSAERLKGVDSTLKIQPAKLEDSAVYLCASSPYRGSQQGNSPLHFGNGTRLTVT.

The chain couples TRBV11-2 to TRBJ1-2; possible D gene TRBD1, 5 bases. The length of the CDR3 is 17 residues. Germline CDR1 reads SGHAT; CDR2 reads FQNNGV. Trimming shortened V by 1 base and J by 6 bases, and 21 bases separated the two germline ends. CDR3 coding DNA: TGTGCCAGCAGCTTAGGGGGTATAGGGGCCATTGCCAATGGCTACACCTTC. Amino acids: CASSLGGIGAIANGYTF.

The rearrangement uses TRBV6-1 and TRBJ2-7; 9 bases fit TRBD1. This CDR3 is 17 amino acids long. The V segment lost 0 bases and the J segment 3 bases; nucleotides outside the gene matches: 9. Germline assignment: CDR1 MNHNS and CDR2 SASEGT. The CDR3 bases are TGTGCCAGCAGTGAAGCTAGACCGGGACAGGGAAACTACGAGCAGTACTTC. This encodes CASSEARPGQGNYEQYF.

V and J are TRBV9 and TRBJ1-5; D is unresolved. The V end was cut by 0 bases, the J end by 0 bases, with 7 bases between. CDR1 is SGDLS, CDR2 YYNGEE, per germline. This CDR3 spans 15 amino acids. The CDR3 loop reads CASSVGGHSNQPQHF. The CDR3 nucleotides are TGTGCCAGCAGCGTAGGAGGTCATAGCAATCAGCCCCAGCATTTT.

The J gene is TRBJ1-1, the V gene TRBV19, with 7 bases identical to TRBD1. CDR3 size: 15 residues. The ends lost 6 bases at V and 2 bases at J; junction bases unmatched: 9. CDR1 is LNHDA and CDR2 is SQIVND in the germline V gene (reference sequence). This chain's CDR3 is CASRQGYSLNTEAFF. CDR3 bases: TGTGCCAGTAGACAGGGGTACTCCCTTAACACTGAAGCTTTCTTT.

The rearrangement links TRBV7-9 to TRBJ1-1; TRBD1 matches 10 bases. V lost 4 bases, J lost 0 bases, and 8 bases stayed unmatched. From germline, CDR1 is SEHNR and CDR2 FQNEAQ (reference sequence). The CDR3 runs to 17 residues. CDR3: CASSSRDRGGMNTEAFF. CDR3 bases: TGTGCCAGCAGCTCACGGGACAGGGGAGGGATGAACACTGAAGCTTTCTTT. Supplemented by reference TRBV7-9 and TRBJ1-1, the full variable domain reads DTGVSQNPRHKITKRGQNVTFRCDPISEHNRLYWYRQTLGQGPEFLTYFQNEAQLEKSRLLSDRFSAERPKGSFSTLEIQRTEQGDSAMYLCASSSRDRGGMNTEAFFGQGTRLTVV.

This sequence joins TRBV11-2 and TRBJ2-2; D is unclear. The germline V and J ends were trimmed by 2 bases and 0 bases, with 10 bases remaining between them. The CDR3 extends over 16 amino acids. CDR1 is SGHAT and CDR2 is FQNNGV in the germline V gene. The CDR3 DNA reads TGTGCCAGCAGCTTATATCCAGGTCCGAACACCGGGGAGCTGTTTTTT. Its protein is CASSLYPGPNTGELFF.

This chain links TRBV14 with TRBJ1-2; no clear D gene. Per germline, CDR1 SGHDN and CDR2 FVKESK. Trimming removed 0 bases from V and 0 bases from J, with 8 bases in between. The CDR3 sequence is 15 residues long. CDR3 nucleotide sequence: TGTGCCAGCAGCCAAGAAATACTAACTAACTATGGCTACACCTTC. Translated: CASSQEILTNYGYTF.